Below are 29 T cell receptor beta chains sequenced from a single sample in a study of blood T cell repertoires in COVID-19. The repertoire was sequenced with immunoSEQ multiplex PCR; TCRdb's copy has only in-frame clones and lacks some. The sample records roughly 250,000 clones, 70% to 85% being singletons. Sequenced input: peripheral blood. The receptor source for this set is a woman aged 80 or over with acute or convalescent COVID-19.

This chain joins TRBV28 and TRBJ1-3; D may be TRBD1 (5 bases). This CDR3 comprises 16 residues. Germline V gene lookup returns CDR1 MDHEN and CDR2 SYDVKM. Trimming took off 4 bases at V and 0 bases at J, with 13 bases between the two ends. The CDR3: CASSSRTGGSGNTIYF. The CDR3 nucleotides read TGTGCCAGCAGTTCCCGGACGGGGGGCTCTGGAAACACCATATATTTT.

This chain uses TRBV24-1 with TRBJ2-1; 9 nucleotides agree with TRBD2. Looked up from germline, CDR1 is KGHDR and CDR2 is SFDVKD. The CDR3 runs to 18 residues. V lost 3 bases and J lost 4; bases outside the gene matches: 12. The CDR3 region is CATSDGGAGGTYYNEQFF. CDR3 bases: TGTGCCACCAGTGATGGAGGAGCGGGGGGAACTTATTACAATGAGCAGTTCTTC.

The CDR3 is CASSARTYEQYF. The CDR3 DNA reads as TGTGCCAGCAGTGCCAGAACCTACGAGCAGTACTTC. The genes are TRBV2 and TRBJ2-7; D unclear. Per germline, CDR1 SNHLY and CDR2 FYNNEI. The CDR3 is 12 residues long. V was trimmed by 4 bases and J by 2 bases, leaving 6 bases between them.

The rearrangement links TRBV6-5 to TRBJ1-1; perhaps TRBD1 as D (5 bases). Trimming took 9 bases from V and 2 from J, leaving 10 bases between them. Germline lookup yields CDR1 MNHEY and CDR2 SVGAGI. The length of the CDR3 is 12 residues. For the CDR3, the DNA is TGTGCCAGTAACACAGGTAACACTGAAGCTTTCTTT. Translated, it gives CASNTGNTEAFF.

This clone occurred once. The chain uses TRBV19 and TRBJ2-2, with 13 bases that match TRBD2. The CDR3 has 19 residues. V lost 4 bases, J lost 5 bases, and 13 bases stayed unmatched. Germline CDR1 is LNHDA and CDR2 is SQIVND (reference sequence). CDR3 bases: TGTGCCAGTAGTACCCCGACTAGCGGGGGGCCTCGAGGGACCGGGGAGCTGTTTTTT. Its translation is CASSTPTSGGPRGTGELFF.

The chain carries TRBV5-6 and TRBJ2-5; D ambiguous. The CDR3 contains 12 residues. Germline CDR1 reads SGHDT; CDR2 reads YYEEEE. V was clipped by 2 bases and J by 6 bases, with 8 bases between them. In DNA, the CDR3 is TGTGCCAGCAGCTTCCCCTCCCAGACCCAGTACTTC. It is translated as CASSFPSQTQYF.

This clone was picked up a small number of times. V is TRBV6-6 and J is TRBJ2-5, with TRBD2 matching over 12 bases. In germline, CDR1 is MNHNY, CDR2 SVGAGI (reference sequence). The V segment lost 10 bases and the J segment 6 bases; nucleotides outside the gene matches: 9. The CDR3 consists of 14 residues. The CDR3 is CATQTSGGSKTQYF. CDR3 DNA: TGTGCCACCCAGACTAGCGGGGGTTCGAAGACCCAGTACTTC.

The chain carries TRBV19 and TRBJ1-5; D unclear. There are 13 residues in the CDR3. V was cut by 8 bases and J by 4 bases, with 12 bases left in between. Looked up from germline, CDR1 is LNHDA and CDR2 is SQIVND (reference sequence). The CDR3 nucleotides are TGTGCCAGTGAACCCGGGAGAAATCAGCCCCAGCATTTT. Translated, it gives CASEPGRNQPQHF.

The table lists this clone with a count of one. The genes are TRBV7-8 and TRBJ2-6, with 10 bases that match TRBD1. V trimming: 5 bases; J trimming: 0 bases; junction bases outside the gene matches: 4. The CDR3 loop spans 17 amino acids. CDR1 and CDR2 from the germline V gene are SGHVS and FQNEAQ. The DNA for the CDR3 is TGTGCCAGCAGCCCCCGGACAGGGGGCTCTGGGGCCAACGTCCTGACTTTC. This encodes CASSPRTGGSGANVLTF.

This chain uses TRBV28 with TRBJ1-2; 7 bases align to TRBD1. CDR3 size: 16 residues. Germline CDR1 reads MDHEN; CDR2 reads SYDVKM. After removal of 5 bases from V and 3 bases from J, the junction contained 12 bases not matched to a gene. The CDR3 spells CASSQVRDSPYYGYTF. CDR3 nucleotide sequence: TGTGCCAGCAGTCAAGTCCGGGACAGCCCATACTATGGCTACACCTTC.

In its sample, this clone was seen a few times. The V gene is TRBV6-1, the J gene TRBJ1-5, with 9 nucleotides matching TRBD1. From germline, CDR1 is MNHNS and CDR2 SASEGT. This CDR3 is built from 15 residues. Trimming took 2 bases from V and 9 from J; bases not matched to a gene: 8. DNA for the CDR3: TGTGCCAGCAGTGAAAAGGGACAGGGCATAAGGCCCCAGCATTTT. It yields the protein CASSEKGQGIRPQHF.

This chain's CDR3 is CASRETGGGNTIYF. In nucleotides, the CDR3 is TGTGCCAGCAGGGAGACAGGGGGAGGAAACACCATATATTTT. The chain has TRBV6-4 and TRBJ1-3; 9 positions agree with TRBD1. The V and J ends lost 6 bases and 4 bases, in that order; junction bases with no gene match: 4. Germline V gene data show CDR1 as MRHNA and CDR2 as SNTAGT. The CDR3 is 14 residues long.

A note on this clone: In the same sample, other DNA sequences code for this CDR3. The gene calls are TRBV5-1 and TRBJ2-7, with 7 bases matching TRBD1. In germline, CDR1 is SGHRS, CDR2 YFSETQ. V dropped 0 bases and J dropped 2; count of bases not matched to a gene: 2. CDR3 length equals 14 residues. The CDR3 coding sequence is TGCGCCAGCAGCTTGGAGGGGACAGCCTACGAGCAGTACTTC. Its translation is CASSLEGTAYEQYF. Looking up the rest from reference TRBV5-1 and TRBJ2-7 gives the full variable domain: KAGVTQTPRYLIKTRGQQVTLSCSPISGHRSVSWYQQTPGQGLQFLFEYFSETQRNKGNFPGRFSGRQFSNSRSEMNVSTLELGDSALYLCASSLEGTAYEQYFGPGTRLTVT.

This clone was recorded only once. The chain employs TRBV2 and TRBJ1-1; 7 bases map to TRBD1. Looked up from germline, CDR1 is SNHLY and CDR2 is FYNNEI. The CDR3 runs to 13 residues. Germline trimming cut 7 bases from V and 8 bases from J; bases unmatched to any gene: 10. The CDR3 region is CASTLEPGQEAFF. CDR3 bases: TGTGCCAGCACCCTCGAACCGGGACAGGAAGCTTTCTTT.

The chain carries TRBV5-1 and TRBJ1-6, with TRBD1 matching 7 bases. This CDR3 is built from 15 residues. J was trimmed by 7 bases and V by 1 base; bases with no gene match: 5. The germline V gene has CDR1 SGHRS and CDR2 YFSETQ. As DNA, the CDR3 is TGCGCCAGCAGCTTGAACACAGGGGACAATTCACCCCTCCACTTT. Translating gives CASSLNTGDNSPLHF.

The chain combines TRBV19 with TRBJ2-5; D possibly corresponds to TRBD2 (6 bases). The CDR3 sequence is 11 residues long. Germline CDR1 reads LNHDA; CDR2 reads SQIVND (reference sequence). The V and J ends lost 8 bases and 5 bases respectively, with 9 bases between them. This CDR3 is CASWAGETQYF. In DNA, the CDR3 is TGTGCCAGTTGGGCGGGGGAGACCCAGTACTTC.

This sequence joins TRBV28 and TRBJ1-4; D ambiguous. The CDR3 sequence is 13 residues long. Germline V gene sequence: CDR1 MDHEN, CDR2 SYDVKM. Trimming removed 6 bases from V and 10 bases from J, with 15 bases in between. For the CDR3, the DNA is TGTGCCAGCAGGACCGGAGGGCTCGGAAAACTGTTTTTT. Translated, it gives CASRTGGLGKLFF.

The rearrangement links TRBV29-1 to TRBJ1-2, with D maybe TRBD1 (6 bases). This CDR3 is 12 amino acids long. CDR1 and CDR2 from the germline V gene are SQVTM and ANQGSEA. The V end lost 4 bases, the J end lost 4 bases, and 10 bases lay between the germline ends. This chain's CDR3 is CSVGQASYGYTF. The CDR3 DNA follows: TGCAGCGTTGGACAGGCCAGCTATGGCTACACCTTC. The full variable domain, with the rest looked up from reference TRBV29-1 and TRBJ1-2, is SAVISQKPSRDICQRGTSLTIQCQVDSQVTMMFWYRQQPGQSLTLIATANQGSEATYESGFVIDKFPISRPNLTFSTLTVSNMSPEDSSIYLCSVGQASYGYTFGSGTRLTVV.

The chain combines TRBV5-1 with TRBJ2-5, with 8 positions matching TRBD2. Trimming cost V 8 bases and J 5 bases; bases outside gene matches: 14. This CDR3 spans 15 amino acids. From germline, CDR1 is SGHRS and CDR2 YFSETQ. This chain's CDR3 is CASTPQPGGSETQYF. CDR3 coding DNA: TGCGCCAGTACCCCTCAACCGGGGGGGTCGGAGACCCAGTACTTC.

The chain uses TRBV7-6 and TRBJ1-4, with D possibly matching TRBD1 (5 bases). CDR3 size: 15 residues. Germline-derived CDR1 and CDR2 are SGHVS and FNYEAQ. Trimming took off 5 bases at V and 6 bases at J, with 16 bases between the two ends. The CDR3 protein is CASSLLWGRDEKLFF. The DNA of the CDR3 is TGTGCCAGCAGCCTCCTCTGGGGGAGGGATGAAAAACTGTTTTTT.

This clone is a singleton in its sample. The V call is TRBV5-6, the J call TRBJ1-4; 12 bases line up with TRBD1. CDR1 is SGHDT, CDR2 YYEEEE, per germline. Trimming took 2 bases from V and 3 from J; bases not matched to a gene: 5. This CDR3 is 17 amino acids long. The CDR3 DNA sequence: TGTGCCAGCAGCTTCCGGGACAGGGGGCGAGCTAATGAAAAACTGTTTTTT. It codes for CASSFRDRGRANEKLFF. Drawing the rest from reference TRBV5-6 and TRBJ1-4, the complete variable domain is DAGVTQSPTHLIKTRGQQVTLRCSPKSGHDTVSWYQQALGQGPQFIFQYYEEEERQRGNFPDRFSGHQFPNYSSELNVNALLLGDSALYLCASSFRDRGRANEKLFFGSGTQLSVL.

The CDR3 loop reads CASSQKQGGNTIYF. DNA of the CDR3: TGCGCCAGCAGCCAGAAACAGGGAGGAAACACCATATATTTT. The rearrangement joins TRBV4-1 to TRBJ1-3, with D perhaps TRBD1 (6 bases). CDR3 length equals 14 residues. Germline V lookup: CDR1 MGHRA, CDR2 YSYEKL. The V end lost 3 bases, the J end lost 4 bases, and 10 bases lay between the germline ends.

DNA for the CDR3: TGTGCCTGGAGTGTAGGGTGGGGGCATCAGCCCCAGCATTTT. Translated: CAWSVGWGHQPQHF. V gene TRBV30 combines with J gene TRBJ1-5, with TRBD1 as a possible D gene (6 bases). The CDR3 covers 14 residues. Looked up from germline, CDR1 is GTSNPN and CDR2 is SVGIG (reference sequence). Trimming cost V 0 bases and J 5 bases, with 11 bases left between them.

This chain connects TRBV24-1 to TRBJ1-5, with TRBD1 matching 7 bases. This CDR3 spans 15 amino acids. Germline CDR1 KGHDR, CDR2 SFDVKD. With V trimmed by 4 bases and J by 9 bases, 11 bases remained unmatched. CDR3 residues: CATSEGGQGERPQHF. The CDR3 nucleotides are TGTGCCACCAGTGAGGGTGGGCAGGGGGAAAGGCCCCAGCATTTT.

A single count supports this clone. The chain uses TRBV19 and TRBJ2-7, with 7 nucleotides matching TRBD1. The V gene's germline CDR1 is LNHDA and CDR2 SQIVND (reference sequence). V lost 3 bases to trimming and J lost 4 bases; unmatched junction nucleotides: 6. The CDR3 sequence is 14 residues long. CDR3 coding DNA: TGTGCCAGTAGTATCAGGGGGAACTCGTACGAGCAGTACTTC. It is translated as CASSIRGNSYEQYF.

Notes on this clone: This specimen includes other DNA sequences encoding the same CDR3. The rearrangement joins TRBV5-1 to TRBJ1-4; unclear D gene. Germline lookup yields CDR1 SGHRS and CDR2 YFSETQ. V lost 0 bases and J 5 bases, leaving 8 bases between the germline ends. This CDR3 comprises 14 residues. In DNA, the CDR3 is TGCGCCAGCAGCTTGGCGGGATTCAATGAAAAACTGTTTTTT. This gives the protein CASSLAGFNEKLFF. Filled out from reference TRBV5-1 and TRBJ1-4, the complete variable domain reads KAGVTQTPRYLIKTRGQQVTLSCSPISGHRSVSWYQQTPGQGLQFLFEYFSETQRNKGNFPGRFSGRQFSNSRSEMNVSTLELGDSALYLCASSLAGFNEKLFFGSGTQLSVL.

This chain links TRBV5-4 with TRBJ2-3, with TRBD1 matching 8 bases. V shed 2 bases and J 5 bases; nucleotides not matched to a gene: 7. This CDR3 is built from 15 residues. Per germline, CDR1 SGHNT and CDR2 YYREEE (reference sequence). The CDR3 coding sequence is TGTGCCAGCAGCTTCCAGGGGGCTTCGGGAGATACGCAGTATTTT. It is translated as CASSFQGASGDTQYF.

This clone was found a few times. CDR3 loop: CASSRDRGHEKLFF. CDR3 DNA sequence: TGTGCCAGCAGCCGGGACAGGGGGCATGAAAAACTGTTTTTT. The rearrangement joins TRBV5-4 to TRBJ1-4, with 12 bases matching TRBD1. Germline-derived CDR1 and CDR2 are SGHNT and YYREEE (reference sequence). V trimming: 4 bases; J trimming: 6 bases; junction bases outside the gene matches: 1. This CDR3 region has 14 residues. Complete variable domain (other parts from reference TRBV5-4 and TRBJ1-4): ETGVTQSPTHLIKTRGQQVTLRCSSQSGHNTVSWYQQALGQGPQFIFQYYREEENGRGNFPPRFSGLQFPNYSSELNVNALELDDSALYLCASSRDRGHEKLFFGSGTQLSVL.

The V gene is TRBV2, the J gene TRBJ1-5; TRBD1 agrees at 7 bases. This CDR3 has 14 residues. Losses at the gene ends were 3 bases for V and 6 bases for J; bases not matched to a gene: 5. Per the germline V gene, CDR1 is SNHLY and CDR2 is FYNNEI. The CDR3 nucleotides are TGTGCCAGCAGTGACAGGGGGAGTGGTCAGCCCCAGCATTTT. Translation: CASSDRGSGQPQHF.